The T cell receptor (beta chain) described here comes from a study of blood T cells in healthy people across ages (dated by TCRdb to about 2015). Background for the entire study: In model experiments, template switching captured about one uniquely barcoded TCR beta cDNA molecule for every two T cells. Using the same blood draw, the study looked at two additional independent replicas of 1 million unique cDNA reads for two donors, one aged 18 to 30 and the other aged 80 or older. To avoid experimental bias, donors of different ages were randomly spread across the sequencing lanes. Using deep sequencing normalized with unique cDNA molecular identifiers, the study measured how TCR beta repertoire diversity changes with age. Donors were grouped into four age groups: young (average 16 years), middle-aged (roughly 38), aged (around 56) and long-lived (just over 80). General conclusions and limits of the study: Bulk unsorted PBMC profiling prevented conclusive comparison of naive and antigen-experienced compartments. Compared with the aged group, the long-lived group had more naive CD4+ T cells, fewer expanded clones and increased TCR diversity, a pattern suggesting age selection. A strong correlation was found between observed TCR beta diversity and the percentage of naive T cells measured by flow cytometry. The CMV infection status of donors was not known, potentially confounding age-related changes in expanded clonotypes. Estimates of total diversity based on one million sequenced T cells were considered lower bounds and underestimates. As age increased, observed TCR beta diversity per million T cells dropped in a roughly linear way, and a significant reduction was already evident by age about 36.

Comment on this clonotype: Its antigen specificity is not known. No much larger clone exists at a distance of one base, and base qualities are not known.

The donors were 40 or so Caucasian individuals from Russia, aged 6 to 90 years, who were systemically healthy. Approximately 9.3 milliliters of peripheral blood were collected from each donor into EDTA-treated Vacutainer tubes. Ficoll-Paque density-gradient centrifugation was used to isolate PBMCs, with at least 6 million per sample. Trizol reagent was used to extract total RNA from the PBMCs, yielding at least 5 micrograms per sample. For every donor, an aliquot of PBMCs went through flow cytometry to measure the percentages of naive CD45RAhigh/CD27high T cells. The library was built by means of 5' RACE. The second PCR ran for roughly 7 to 11 cycles and used a J-beta primer mix along with a sample-barcoded 5' primer. A template-switch 5' adaptor carrying 12 random nucleotides introduced a unique molecular identifier onto each TCR beta cDNA molecule. At least 2.5 million CDR3-containing paired-end reads were obtained from each sample. First-strand cDNA was synthesized from all RNA with the Mint cDNA synthesis kit, primed by a TRBC-specific oligonucleotide. All cDNA was treated with uracil-DNA glycosylase and then went through a first 18-cycle PCR with the universal primers M1SS and BC2_uni_R. On the authors' methods: For normalization, 1 million high-quality reads were randomly selected from each sample, with every read carrying a distinct molecular identifier. Reads sharing molecular identifiers were discarded rather than binned into consensus sequences. MiTCR, set to a Q25 quality threshold and the strictest error-elimination algorithm, was used for CDR3 identification, clonotype clustering and error correction. A nonparametric unseen species model with Euler transformation was used to estimate a lower bound on total TCR beta diversity. The raw public data were reprocessed by TCRdb itself: fastp quality trimming at Q25, MiXCR clonotype calling, in-frame beta chains only. Rows merge per CDR3 protein into single entries with the most common DNA and genes. TCRdb, not the original authors, processed these V and J calls. Present in this sample are 1,800,000 or so distinct CDR3 sequences, roughly two fifths of which were seen just once. The ten largest clones take up 23% of the sample.

Its CDR3 holds 11 amino acids, cysteine through phenylalanine. Left in the record is the CDR3 DNA by itself, 33 bases read in frame from the first base. The junction carries 14 bases between V and J, which are trimmed by 5 bases and 12 bases respectively. As encoded in the germline V gene, CDR1 is SGHAT while CDR2 is FQNNGV. In this chain, TRBV11-2 is recombined with TRBJ2-7; the D gene remains uncertain. The sample was blood. The TCR was taken from a human donor in good health. The CDR3 region has the sequence CASSAGTAAYF. The bases are TGTGCCAGCAGCGCCGGCACAGCCGCGTACTTC.